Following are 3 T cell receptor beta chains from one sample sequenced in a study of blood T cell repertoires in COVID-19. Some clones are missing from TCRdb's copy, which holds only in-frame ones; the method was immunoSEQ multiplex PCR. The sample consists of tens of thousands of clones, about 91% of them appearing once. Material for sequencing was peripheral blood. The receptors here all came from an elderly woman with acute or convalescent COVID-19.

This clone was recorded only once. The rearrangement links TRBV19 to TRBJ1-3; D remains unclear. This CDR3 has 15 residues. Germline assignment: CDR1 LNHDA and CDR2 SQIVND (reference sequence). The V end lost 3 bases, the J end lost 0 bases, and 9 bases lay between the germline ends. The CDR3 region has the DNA TGTGCCAGTAGTATCAACGCGCGCTCTGGAAACACCATATATTTT. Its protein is CASSINARSGNTIYF.

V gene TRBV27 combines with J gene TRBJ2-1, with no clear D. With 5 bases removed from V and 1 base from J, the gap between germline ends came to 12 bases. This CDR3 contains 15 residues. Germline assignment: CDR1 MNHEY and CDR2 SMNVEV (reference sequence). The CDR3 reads CASSITVKSYNEQFF. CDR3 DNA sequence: TGTGCCAGCAGTATAACGGTGAAATCCTACAATGAGCAGTTCTTC.

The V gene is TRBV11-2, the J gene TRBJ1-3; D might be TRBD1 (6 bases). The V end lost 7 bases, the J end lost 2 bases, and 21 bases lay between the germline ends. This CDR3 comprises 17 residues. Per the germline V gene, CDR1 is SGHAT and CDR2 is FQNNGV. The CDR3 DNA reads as TGTGCCAGCATCCAGGATCAGGGGCCGGGGACTGGAAACACCATATATTTT. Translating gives CASIQDQGPGTGNTIYF.